This TCR beta chain was found in a study of blood T cell repertoires in COVID-19 (dated by TCRdb to between 2020 and 2021). Looking at the study overall: The collaborator samples originated in the United States, Italy and Spain and spanned the acute and convalescent phases of COVID-19. Samples came from the ongoing ImmuneRACE study (first 160 participants) plus 1,254 subjects from 6 global collaborators. The repertoires were released in a freely available public database intended as a resource for research on the immune response to SARS-CoV-2. The material from the prospective study consisted of cDNA or gDNA derived from T cells, B-cell-depleted T cells, or PBMCs. Nearly every sample came with metadata listing a de-identified subject ID, COVID-19 status, age in years and sex. Where HLA class I and class II types were available, the types were taken from metadata supplied by the sample provider, not from assay-based typing. Subjects who had been exposed to COVID-19, were actively infected with it, or had recovered from it provided the deeply sampled blood TCRbeta repertoires that made up the dataset.

In the prospective study, participants were about 18 to 95 years old, resided in fewer than 25 geographic areas of the United States, and were enrolled through a virtual design. In the prospective study, cohorts were assigned on the basis of participant-reported clinical history obtained from a screening survey and a study questionnaire. Recovered participants in ImmuneRACE Cohort 3 were defined as having two consecutive negative NP/OP PCR tests, clearance from a healthcare professional, or resolution of symptoms. In the prospective study, mobile phlebotomists collected whole blood, serum and a nasopharyngeal or oropharyngeal swab from each participant. Over a roughly 2-month period, participants in the prospective study had the option of providing additional blood draws and questionnaires. Blood samples from the prospective study were shipped frozen or at room temperature prior to DNA extraction.

Study-wide conclusions, independent of this receptor: The amount of clinical and demographic metadata varied by source and participant and was provided uncurated.

The germline V and J ends show losses of 0 bases and 4 bases respectively, and no gene match explains 7 bases of the junction. The cysteine opens and the phenylalanine closes a CDR3 of 18 amino acids. Of all the DNA, just the CDR3 is kept, 54 bases in frame from base 1. From a lookup of the germline V gene, CDR1 and CDR2 are SGHRS and YFSETQ. Concerning this clone: Its antigen target is currently unknown. Base quality data are lacking; no much larger clone is found one base away.

TCRbeta CDR3 regions were amplified from genomic DNA by means of the immunoSEQ Assay, a bias-controlled multiplex PCR. Under the source paper's analysis protocol: Within the assay, amplification of reference gene primers was used to estimate how many nucleated cells each sample contained. To quantify the absolute abundance of each unique TCRbeta CDR3 rearrangement, sequence reads were collapsed and filtered. For each sample, productive Simpson clonality was calculated by taking the square root of Simpson's diversity index across productive rearrangements. TCRdb mirrors the immuneACCESS table, restricted to in-frame sequences. Some clones are absent from its copies; in checked studies, under half trace to an unresolved V gene, and the reason for the others is unknown. V and J calls and clone size are as listed in that table; D and trimming were resolved from the DNA. For this sample there are 250,000 to 350,000 clones; less than 90% appear just once. Together, the top ten hold around 2.9% of the sample.

The rearrangement joined TRBV5-1 to TRBJ2-1, with 13 central nucleotides matching TRBD2. The TCR sequence derives from a woman aged 50 to 60 who had recovered from COVID-19. Sequencing was performed on PBMCs or T cells enriched from blood (not recorded which). At the DNA level, the sequence is TGCGCCAGCAGCTTGGCCAGACTAGCGGGAGGCCCTTACAATGAGCAGTTCTTC. Its translation reads: CASSLARLAGGPYNEQFF.